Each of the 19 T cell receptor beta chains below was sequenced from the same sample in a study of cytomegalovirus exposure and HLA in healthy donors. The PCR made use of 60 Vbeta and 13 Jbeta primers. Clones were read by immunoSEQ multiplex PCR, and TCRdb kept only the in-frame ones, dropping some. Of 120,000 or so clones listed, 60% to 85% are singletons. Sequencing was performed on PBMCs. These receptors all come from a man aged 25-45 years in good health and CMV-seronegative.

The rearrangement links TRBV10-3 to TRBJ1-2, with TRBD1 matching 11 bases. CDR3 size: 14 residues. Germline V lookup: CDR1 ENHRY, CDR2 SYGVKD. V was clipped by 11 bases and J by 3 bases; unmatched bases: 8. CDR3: CAASPGQGDYGYTF. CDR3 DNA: TGTGCCGCTTCACCGGGACAGGGGGACTATGGCTACACCTTC.

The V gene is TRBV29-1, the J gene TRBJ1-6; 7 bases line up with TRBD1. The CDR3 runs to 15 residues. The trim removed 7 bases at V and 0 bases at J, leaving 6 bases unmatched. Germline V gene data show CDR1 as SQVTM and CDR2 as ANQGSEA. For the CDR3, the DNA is TGCAGCGCGCAGGGGGGAAGCTCCTATAATTCACCCCTCCACTTT. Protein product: CSAQGGSSYNSPLHF.

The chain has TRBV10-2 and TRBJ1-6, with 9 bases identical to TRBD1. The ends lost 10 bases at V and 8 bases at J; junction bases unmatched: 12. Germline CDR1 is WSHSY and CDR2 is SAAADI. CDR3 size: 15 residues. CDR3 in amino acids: CAISPGQGIDSPLHF. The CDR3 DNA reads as TGCGCCATCTCGCCGGGACAGGGTATTGATTCACCCCTCCACTTT.

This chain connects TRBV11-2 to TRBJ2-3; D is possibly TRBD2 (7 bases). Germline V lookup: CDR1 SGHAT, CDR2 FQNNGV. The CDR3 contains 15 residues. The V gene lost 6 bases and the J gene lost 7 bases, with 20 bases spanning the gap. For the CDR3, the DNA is TGTGCCAGCAGTAGATGGGGGGGGGCGGAAAATACGCAGTATTTT. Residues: CASSRWGGAENTQYF.

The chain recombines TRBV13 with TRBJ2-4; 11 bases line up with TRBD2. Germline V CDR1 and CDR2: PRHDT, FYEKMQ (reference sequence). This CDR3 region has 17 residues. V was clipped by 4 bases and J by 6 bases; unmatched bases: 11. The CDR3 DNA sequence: TGTGCCAGCAGCTCCCGGGATAGCGGGGGGGCAGGAAACATTCAGTACTTC. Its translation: CASSSRDSGGAGNIQYF.

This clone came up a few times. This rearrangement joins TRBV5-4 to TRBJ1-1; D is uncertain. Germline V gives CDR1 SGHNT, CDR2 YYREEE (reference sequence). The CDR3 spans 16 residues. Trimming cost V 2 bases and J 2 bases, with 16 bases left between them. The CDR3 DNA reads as TGTGCCAGCAGCTTTCGGGGAACAAATCCCAACACTGAAGCTTTCTTT. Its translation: CASSFRGTNPNTEAFF.

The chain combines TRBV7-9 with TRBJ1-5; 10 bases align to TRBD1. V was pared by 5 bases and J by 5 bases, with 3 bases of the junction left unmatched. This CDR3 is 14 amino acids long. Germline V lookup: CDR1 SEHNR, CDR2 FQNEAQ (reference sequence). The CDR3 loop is CASSHGTGDQPQHF. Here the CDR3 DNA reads TGTGCCAGCAGCCATGGGACAGGGGATCAGCCCCAGCATTTT.

The CDR3 is CASSLRGGPSSPLHF. CDR3 bases: TGTGCCAGCAGCTTGAGGGGGGGGCCTAGTTCACCCCTCCACTTT. This chain joins TRBV5-6 and TRBJ1-6; TRBD1 might be the D (6 bases). From germline, CDR1 is SGHDT and CDR2 YYEEEE. Trimming removed 1 base from V and 9 bases from J, with 14 bases in between. This CDR3 comprises 15 residues.

The CDR3 loop is CASSPLTGTGGYGYTF. The CDR3 nucleotides are TGTGCCAGCTCACCACTAACCGGGACAGGGGGCTATGGCTACACCTTC. The chain links TRBV18 to TRBJ1-2; 11 bases line up with TRBD1. The CDR3 has 16 amino acids. V lost 1 base and J lost 4; bases outside the gene matches: 5. Germline CDR1 and CDR2: KGHSH and LQKENI.

This chain's CDR3 is CASSENTYEQYF. CDR3 nucleotides: TGCGCCAGCAGTGAGAACACCTACGAGCAGTACTTC. The rearrangement links TRBV10-2 to TRBJ2-7; D is undetermined. This CDR3 contains 12 residues. Germline CDR1 and CDR2: WSHSY and SAAADI. V dropped 2 bases and J dropped 2 bases, with 4 bases sitting between them.

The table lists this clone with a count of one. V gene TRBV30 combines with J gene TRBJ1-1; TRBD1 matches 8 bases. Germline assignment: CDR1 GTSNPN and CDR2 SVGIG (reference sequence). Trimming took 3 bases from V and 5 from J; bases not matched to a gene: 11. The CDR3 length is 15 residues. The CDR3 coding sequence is TGTGCCTGGAGAGACGGACAGGGTGAACGGACTGAAGCTTTCTTT. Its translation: CAWRDGQGERTEAFF.

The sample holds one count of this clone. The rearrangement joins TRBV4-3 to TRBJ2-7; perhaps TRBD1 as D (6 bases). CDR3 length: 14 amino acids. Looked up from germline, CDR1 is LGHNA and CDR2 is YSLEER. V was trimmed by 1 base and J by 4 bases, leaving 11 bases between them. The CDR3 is CASSQATQGYEQYF. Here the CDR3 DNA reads TGCGCCAGCAGCCAAGCCACCCAGGGGTACGAGCAGTACTTC.

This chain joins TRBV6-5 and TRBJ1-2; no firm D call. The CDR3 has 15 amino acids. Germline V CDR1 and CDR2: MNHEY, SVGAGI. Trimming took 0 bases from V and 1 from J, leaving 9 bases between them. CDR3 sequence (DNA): TGTGCCAGCAGTTACTCAAGCTCTGTTAACTATGGCTACACCTTC. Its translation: CASSYSSSVNYGYTF.

The CDR3 protein is CASSGQGPFSYNEQFF. The CDR3 DNA is TGTGCCAGCAGCGGACAGGGCCCCTTTTCCTACAATGAGCAGTTCTTC. The chain links TRBV27 to TRBJ2-1; 8 nucleotides agree with TRBD1. V dropped 6 bases and J dropped 1; count of bases not matched to a gene: 8. Germline CDR1 and CDR2: MNHEY and SMNVEV (reference sequence). The CDR3 totals 16 residues.

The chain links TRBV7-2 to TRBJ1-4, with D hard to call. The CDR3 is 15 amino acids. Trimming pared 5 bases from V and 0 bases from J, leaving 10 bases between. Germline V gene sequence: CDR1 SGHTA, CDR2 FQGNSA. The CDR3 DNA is TGTGCCAGCAGCACCCTCGAGGCAACTAATGAAAAACTGTTTTTT. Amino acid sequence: CASSTLEATNEKLFF.

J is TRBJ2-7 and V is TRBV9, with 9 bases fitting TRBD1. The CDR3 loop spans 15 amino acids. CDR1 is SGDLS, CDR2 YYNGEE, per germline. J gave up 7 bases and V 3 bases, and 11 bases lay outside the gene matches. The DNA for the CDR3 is TGTGCCAGCAGCGCTACCGGGACAGGGCCTCGGGAGCAGTACTTC. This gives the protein CASSATGTGPREQYF.

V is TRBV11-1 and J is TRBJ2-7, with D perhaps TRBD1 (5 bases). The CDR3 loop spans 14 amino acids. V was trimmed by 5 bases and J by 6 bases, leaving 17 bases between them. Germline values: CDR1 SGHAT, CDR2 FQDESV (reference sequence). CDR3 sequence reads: CASSQGREMVEQYF. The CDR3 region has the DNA TGTGCCAGCAGCCAGGGAAGAGAGATGGTCGAGCAGTACTTC.

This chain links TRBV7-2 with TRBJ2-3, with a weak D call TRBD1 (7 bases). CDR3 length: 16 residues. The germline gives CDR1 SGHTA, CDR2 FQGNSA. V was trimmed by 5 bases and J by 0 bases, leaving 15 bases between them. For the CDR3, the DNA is TGTGCCAGCAGCCCCCGCGGGACAGCTAGCACAGATACGCAGTATTTT. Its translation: CASSPRGTASTDTQYF.

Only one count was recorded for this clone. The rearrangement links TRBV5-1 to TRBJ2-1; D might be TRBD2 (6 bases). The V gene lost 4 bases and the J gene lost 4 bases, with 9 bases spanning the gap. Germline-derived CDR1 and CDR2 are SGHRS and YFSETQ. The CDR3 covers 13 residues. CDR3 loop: CASSPGTYNEQFF. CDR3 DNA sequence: TGCGCCAGCAGCCCCGGGACTTACAATGAGCAGTTCTTC.